Here is one TCR beta chain with its context. Its specificity is not known. The data stem from a study of cytomegalovirus exposure and HLA in healthy donors. The wider study: Later analysis reported that the 95 to 150 validation repertoires shared the platform of the approximately 670 first-cohort repertoires. Study-wide findings and caveats: Reportedly, diagnosis of cytomegalovirus status by the classifier showed high specificity and sensitivity. TCR clusters originating in the first cohort tended to co-occur in the 120 validation repertoires, according to a later analysis. The study listed some 160 cytomegalovirus-associated TCR beta chains.

Profiled with immunoSEQ multiplex PCR; TCRdb holds only in-frame clones, not every one. The sample consists of around 70,000 clones, 94% of them appearing once. The CDR3 is made up of 18 amino acids. Unmatched junction bases numbered 10, after V lost 1 base and J lost 3 bases. CDR1 and CDR2 (germline): SGHTA, FQGTGA. This chain links TRBV7-3 with TRBJ2-3; the match to TRBD1 covers 10 bases. This receptor was identified in a man younger than 35 in good health and CMV-seropositive. Sequencing was done on a sample of PBMCs. CDR3 in amino acids: CASSLKDRTGGDTDTQYF. CDR3 DNA sequence: TGTGCCAGCAGCTTAAAGGATAGGACAGGGGGAGATACAGATACGCAGTATTTT.